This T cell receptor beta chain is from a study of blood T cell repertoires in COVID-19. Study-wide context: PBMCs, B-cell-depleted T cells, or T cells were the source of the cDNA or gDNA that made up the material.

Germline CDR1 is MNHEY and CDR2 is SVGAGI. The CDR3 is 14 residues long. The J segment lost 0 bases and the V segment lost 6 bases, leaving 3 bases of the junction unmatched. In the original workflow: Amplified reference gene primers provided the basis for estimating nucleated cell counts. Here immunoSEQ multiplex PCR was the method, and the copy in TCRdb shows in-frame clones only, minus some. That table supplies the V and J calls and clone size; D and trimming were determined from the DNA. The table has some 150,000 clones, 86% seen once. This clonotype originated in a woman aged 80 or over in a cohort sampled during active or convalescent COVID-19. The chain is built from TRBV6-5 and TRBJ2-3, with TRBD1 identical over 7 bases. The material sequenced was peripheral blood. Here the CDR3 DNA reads TGTGCCAGCAGGCTAGGGGGCAGCACAGATACGCAGTATTTT. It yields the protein CASRLGGSTDTQYF.